One and the same sample provided the 22 T cell receptor beta chains below, sequenced in a study of T-cell memory formation after mild COVID-19. MiXCR was run by TCRdb on the 5' RACE reads, yielding one entry per CDR3 protein. The table includes 560,000 or so distinct CDR3 sequences, 17% detected once. The sequenced sample consisted of PBMCs or a T cell subset sorted from them (not recorded which). The receptors originated from an adult woman who had mild COVID-19 (a few samples of this study predate the infection). Cell type and time point are not known.

The chain carries TRBV14 and TRBJ1-2; maybe TRBD1 (5 bases). CDR1 and CDR2 (germline): SGHDN, FVKESK. The V end lost 4 bases, the J end lost 4 bases, and 13 bases lay between the germline ends. The CDR3 loop spans 14 amino acids. The CDR3 is CASSPVEGSYGYTF. For the CDR3, the DNA is TGTGCCAGCAGCCCCGTCGAGGGGAGCTATGGCTACACCTTC.

In this sample, this clonotype turned up many times. The chain couples TRBV5-1 to TRBJ2-7; TRBD2 is a possible D gene (6 bases). This CDR3 spans 15 amino acids. V lost 1 base to trimming and J lost 2 bases, with 13 bases between them. CDR1 SGHRS and CDR2 YFSETQ come from the germline V gene. This CDR3 is CASSLIERATYEQYF. The CDR3 DNA follows: TGCGCCAGCAGCTTGATAGAGCGGGCCACCTACGAGCAGTACTTC. The full variable domain, rest sourced from reference TRBV5-1 and TRBJ2-7, is KAGVTQTPRYLIKTRGQQVTLSCSPISGHRSVSWYQQTPGQGLQFLFEYFSETQRNKGNFPGRFSGRQFSNSRSEMNVSTLELGDSALYLCASSLIERATYEQYFGPGTRLTVT.

This clonotype was detected a few times. This chain connects TRBV4-2 to TRBJ1-6; D possibly corresponds to TRBD1 (5 bases). Trimming stripped 0 bases from V and 10 bases from J, with 16 bases between. The CDR3 totals 16 residues. Germline CDR1 reads LGHNA; CDR2 reads YNFKEQ. Written as DNA, the CDR3 is TGTGCCAGCAGCCAAGATGGGCAGGGTATAGGATCACCCCTCCACTTT. This codes for CASSQDGQGIGSPLHF.

The CDR3 coding sequence is TGTGCCAGCAGCTTTGACACAAACACCGGGGAGCTGTTTTTT. The encoded protein is CASSFDTNTGELFF. The gene calls are TRBV2 and TRBJ2-2; D gene ambiguous. CDR1 is SNHLY, CDR2 FYNNEI, per germline. The length of the CDR3 is 14 residues. The V gene lost 6 bases and the J gene lost 2 bases, with 10 bases spanning the gap.

The J gene is TRBJ2-1, the V gene TRBV3-1, with D tentatively TRBD2 (6 bases). V lost 0 bases and J lost 6, with 18 bases in between. Germline CDR1 reads LGHDT; CDR2 reads YNNKEL (reference sequence). The length of the CDR3 is 17 residues. CDR3 in DNA: TGTGCCAGCAGCCAAGACTCCGGGAGTAGGTTGGGCAATGAGCAGTTCTTC. This sequence encodes CASSQDSGSRLGNEQFF.

This clonotype has only a few counts. V and J are TRBV29-1 and TRBJ2-5; no reliable D call. The CDR3 is made up of 13 amino acids. Trimming removed 2 bases at V and 0 bases at J, with 7 bases between. CDR1 SQVTM and CDR2 ANQGSEA come from the germline V gene. The CDR3 reads CSVERSNQETQYF. In nucleotides, the CDR3 is TGCAGCGTTGAAAGGTCTAACCAAGAGACCCAGTACTTC.

This chain uses TRBV28 with TRBJ2-7, with D perhaps TRBD1 (6 bases). Germline CDR1 is MDHEN and CDR2 is SYDVKM. The CDR3 sequence is 13 residues long. Trimming took 7 bases from V and 1 from J, leaving 11 bases between them. The DNA of the CDR3 is TGTGCCAGCACAGGGGCAGGGTCCTACGAGCAGTACTTC. This encodes CASTGAGSYEQYF.

J is TRBJ2-1 and V is TRBV7-9, with 9 bases identical to TRBD1. The CDR3 contains 15 residues. Germline V CDR1 and CDR2: SEHNR, FQNEAQ (reference sequence). Trimming cost V 5 bases and J 4 bases; bases outside gene matches: 6. The CDR3 protein is CASSRDRALYNEQFF. The DNA of the CDR3 is TGTGCCAGCAGCCGGGACAGGGCGCTTTACAATGAGCAGTTCTTC.

This clonotype appeared many times. CDR3 nucleotide sequence: TGTGCCAGCAGCTTGACTAGCGGGCCGTACGAGCAGTACTTC. Amino acids: CASSLTSGPYEQYF. The chain joins TRBV7-2 to TRBJ2-7; 10 bases are a match to TRBD2. The CDR3 length is 14 residues. Per the germline V gene, CDR1 is SGHTA and CDR2 is FQGNSA. V lost 3 bases, J lost 4 bases, and 3 bases stayed unmatched.

This chain uses TRBV29-1 with TRBJ2-5; D perhaps matches TRBD2 (5 bases). There are 9 residues in the CDR3. Looked up from germline, CDR1 is SQVTM and CDR2 is ANQGSEA. V was clipped by 7 bases and J by 5 bases, with 5 bases between them. The CDR3 reads CSAGETQYF. The CDR3 DNA follows: TGCAGCGCGGGGGAGACCCAGTACTTC.

This clonotype came up many times. The chain carries TRBV20-1 and TRBJ2-2; tentatively, D is TRBD2 (7 bases). V shed 2 bases and J shed 5 bases, with 15 bases lying between them. CDR3 length equals 15 residues. Germline V lookup: CDR1 DFQATT, CDR2 SNEGSKA (reference sequence). The CDR3 DNA follows: TGCAGTGCTAGAATAGCGGAGGGGGGGACCGGGGAGCTGTTTTTT. Its translation: CSARIAEGGTGELFF.

V is TRBV21-1 and J is TRBJ2-4; the table assigns TRBD1, which was not confirmed against the DNA. TRBV21-1 counts as a pseudogene. The CDR3 is 16 residues long. CDR3 protein: CASSKRGREAKNIQYF. The CDR3 DNA reads as TGTGCCAGCAGCAAACGGGGACGCGAGGCCAAAAACATTCAGTACTTC.

In this sample, this clonotype turned up a few times. The chain couples TRBV4-1 to TRBJ1-2; maybe TRBD1 (5 bases). Between the trimmed V and J ends, which lost 1 base and 4 bases, there was a span of 10 bases. Germline CDR1 and CDR2: MGHRA and YSYEKL. This CDR3 region has 14 residues. This CDR3 reads CASSQAPGAYGYTF. CDR3 DNA sequence: TGCGCCAGCAGCCAAGCCCCCGGGGCCTATGGCTACACCTTC.

This clonotype appeared a few times. This chain links TRBV15 with TRBJ1-6; TRBD1 matches at 7 bases. V dropped 9 bases and J dropped 9; count of bases not matched to a gene: 14. Germline CDR1 LNHNV, CDR2 YYDKDF (reference sequence). The CDR3 runs 15 residues. The CDR3 reads CATSTGRTGASPLHF. CDR3 sequence (DNA): TGTGCCACATCGACAGGGAGAACAGGGGCTTCACCCCTCCACTTT. The full variable domain, with the rest looked up from reference TRBV15 and TRBJ1-6, is DAMVIQNPRYQVTQFGKPVTLSCSQTLNHNVMYWYQQKSSQAPKLLFHYYDKDFNNEADTPDNFQSRRPNTSFCFLDIRSPGLGDTAMYLCATSTGRTGASPLHFGNGTRLTVT.

This clonotype was counted between two and nine times. V is TRBV5-1 and J is TRBJ2-1; tentative D call: TRBD2 (5 bases). This CDR3 comprises 14 residues. Germline CDR1 SGHRS, CDR2 YFSETQ. Trimming left V 4 bases short and J 4 bases short, with 12 bases between. CDR3 nucleotides: TGCGCCAGCAGCCCGGACTCCACATACAATGAGCAGTTCTTC. As protein: CASSPDSTYNEQFF.

Only a few counts were recorded for this clonotype. This chain uses TRBV4-1 with TRBJ2-1; tentative D call: TRBD2 (5 bases). Deletions cut 0 bases from V and 5 bases from J, with 11 bases between. CDR3 length: 15 amino acids. From germline, CDR1 is MGHRA and CDR2 YSYEKL. CDR3 sequence (DNA): TGCGCCAGCAGCCAAGATCCGGGGAACGACAATGAGCAGTTCTTC. This sequence encodes CASSQDPGNDNEQFF.

This clonotype has a count of ten or more. This chain joins TRBV12-3 or TRBV12-4 and TRBJ2-1; 10 bases map to TRBD2. The trim removed 6 bases at V and 7 bases at J, leaving 9 bases unmatched. CDR3 length: 15 amino acids. As DNA, the CDR3 is TGTGCCAGCAGGCGAGCGGGGGGGCCTGGGAATGAGCAGTTCTTC. Translating it yields CASRRAGGPGNEQFF.

This chain joins TRBV4-1 and TRBJ2-1, with 16 bases that match TRBD2. Germline CDR1 reads MGHRA; CDR2 reads YSYEKL. Trimming removed 4 bases from V and 7 bases from J; junction bases left unmatched: 16. This CDR3 contains 20 residues. The DNA of the CDR3 is TGCGCCAGCAGCCCCCTGGTGGGACTAGCGGGGGGGCAGGGCACGAATGAGCAGTTCTTC. It yields the protein CASSPLVGLAGGQGTNEQFF.

CDR3 protein: CASSQEIRGETQYF. CDR3 DNA sequence: TGCGCCAGCAGCCAAGAAATTCGGGGAGAGACCCAGTACTTC. The chain employs TRBV4-3 and TRBJ2-5; a weak D match, TRBD2 (5 bases). Germline V gene data show CDR1 as LGHNA and CDR2 as YSLEER. Between the trimmed V and J ends, which lost 0 bases and 4 bases, there was a span of 9 bases. The CDR3 runs to 14 residues.

The chain employs TRBV5-1 and TRBJ1-2; 7 bases match TRBD1. The V gene end was trimmed by 6 bases and the J gene end by 6 bases; junction bases not matched to a gene: 8. This CDR3 is built from 13 residues. Per germline, CDR1 SGHRS and CDR2 YFSETQ. CDR3 in amino acids: CASTGQETDGYTF. The CDR3 bases are TGCGCCAGCACTGGACAGGAAACCGATGGCTACACCTTC.

This clonotype was recorded a few times. This chain connects TRBV11-1 to TRBJ2-1; a possible D gene is TRBD2 (6 bases). The CDR3 extends over 15 amino acids. The germline V and J ends were trimmed by 4 bases and 4 bases, with 14 bases remaining between them. Germline-derived CDR1 and CDR2 are SGHAT and FQDESV (reference sequence). CDR3 sequence reads: CASSSLGLQYNEQFF. In DNA, the CDR3 is TGTGCCAGCAGCTCCCTGGGACTGCAATACAATGAGCAGTTCTTC.

This clonotype was detected ten times or more. The chain combines TRBV5-5 with TRBJ2-7; 9 bases align to TRBD1. The CDR3 covers 14 residues. The junction had 14 bases not matched to a gene; V was cut back by 7 bases and J by 9 bases. CDR1 is SGHKS, CDR2 YYEKEE, per germline (reference sequence). CDR3 nucleotide sequence: TGTGCCAGCGGACTCCGGGACAGGGTCCCCTTGCAGTACTTC. Translation: CASGLRDRVPLQYF.